Listed here are 13 T cell receptor beta chains from one sample, sequenced in a study of blood T cell repertoires in COVID-19. The assay was immunoSEQ multiplex PCR, and TCRdb's table has in-frame clones only and misses some. Seen here are about 400,000 clones, around 90% observed once, and the top ten hold roughly 2%. Sequences were obtained from PBMCs or T cells enriched from blood (not recorded which). The source is a woman aged 40 to 50 with acute COVID-19.

V gene TRBV6-5 combines with J gene TRBJ2-2; tentative D call: TRBD1 (6 bases). V was cut by 6 bases and J by 0 bases, with 11 bases left in between. The CDR3 spans 15 residues. In germline, CDR1 is MNHEY, CDR2 SVGAGI. The CDR3 loop is CASRTGLANTGELFF. The CDR3 nucleotides are TGTGCCAGCAGGACAGGACTTGCGAACACCGGGGAGCTGTTTTTT.

The chain carries TRBV5-4 and TRBJ1-5; 10 bases map to TRBD1. The CDR3 contains 14 residues. The germline CDR1 and CDR2 sequences are SGHNT and YYREEE (reference sequence). With V trimmed by 4 bases and J by 8 bases, 6 bases remained unmatched. The CDR3: CASSRDRGIEPQHF. CDR3 DNA sequence: TGTGCCAGCAGCCGGGACAGGGGTATCGAGCCCCAGCATTTT.

The sample holds a few counts of this clone. The rearrangement joins TRBV29-1 to TRBJ2-5; 11 bases map to TRBD2. Looked up from germline, CDR1 is SQVTM and CDR2 is ANQGSEA. The ends lost 7 bases at V and 6 bases at J; junction bases unmatched: 10. The CDR3 has 14 amino acids. CDR3 residues: CSARSGGARKTQYF. The CDR3 DNA sequence: TGCAGCGCCCGTAGCGGGGGGGCCAGAAAGACCCAGTACTTC.

The chain joins TRBV4-1 to TRBJ1-5; D remains ambiguous. The V end lost 0 bases, the J end lost 5 bases, and 11 bases lay between the germline ends. The CDR3 sequence is 15 residues long. Germline V gives CDR1 MGHRA, CDR2 YSYEKL. CDR3 nucleotides: TGCGCCAGCAGCCAAGAATTGATCGGGGATCAGCCCCAGCATTTT. This encodes CASSQELIGDQPQHF.

This rearrangement joins TRBV6-5 to TRBJ1-6; 7 nucleotides agree with TRBD1. Unmatched junction bases numbered 5, after V lost 5 bases and J lost 4 bases. The CDR3 spans 15 residues. Germline V gene lookup returns CDR1 MNHEY and CDR2 SVGAGI. This chain's CDR3 is CASSTGTAYNSPLHF. CDR3 DNA: TGTGCCAGCAGTACCGGGACAGCTTATAATTCACCCCTCCACTTT.

The chain employs TRBV6-5 and TRBJ1-4; D perhaps matches TRBD1 (5 bases). CDR3 length equals 14 residues. CDR1 is MNHEY, CDR2 SVGAGI, per germline. V was trimmed by 6 bases and J by 3 bases, leaving 11 bases between them. The CDR3 DNA reads TGTGCCAGCAGCCAGGGTTCGGCTAATGAAAAACTGTTTTTT. Amino acids: CASSQGSANEKLFF.

The V call is TRBV19, the J call TRBJ1-5, with a weak D call TRBD1 (6 bases). Germline V gene data show CDR1 as LNHDA and CDR2 as SQIVND (reference sequence). The CDR3 runs to 19 residues. Trimming removed 1 base at V and 0 bases at J, with 19 bases between. The CDR3 protein is CASSIGPLRGKYSNQPQHF. The CDR3 DNA sequence: TGTGCCAGTAGTATAGGACCCCTCAGGGGTAAGTATAGCAATCAGCCCCAGCATTTT.

This chain connects TRBV12-3 or TRBV12-4 to TRBJ1-5; D remains unclear. The CDR3 has 13 residues. The V end lost 3 bases, the J end lost 4 bases, and 7 bases lay between the germline ends. The chain's CDR3 is CASSLRVNQPQHF. In DNA form, the CDR3 reads TGTGCCAGCAGTTTGAGGGTAAATCAGCCCCAGCATTTT.

This clone appeared a single time. The chain has TRBV18 and TRBJ2-2, with 9 nucleotides matching TRBD2. V dropped 1 base and J dropped 2; count of bases not matched to a gene: 5. CDR1 KGHSH and CDR2 LQKENI come from the germline V gene. This CDR3 contains 17 residues. In DNA form, the CDR3 reads TGTGCCAGCTCACCACGATCTAGCGGGGTTAACACCGGGGAGCTGTTTTTT. Protein: CASSPRSSGVNTGELFF.

The chain recombines TRBV4-2 with TRBJ2-7; a weak D match, TRBD2 (6 bases). The CDR3 consists of 16 residues. CDR1 is LGHNA, CDR2 YNFKEQ, per germline. The germline V and J ends were trimmed by 1 base and 3 bases, with 16 bases remaining between them. This CDR3 is CASSQASSGPIYEQYF. As DNA, the CDR3 is TGTGCCAGCAGCCAAGCGTCCAGCGGGCCCATCTACGAGCAGTACTTC.

The chain joins TRBV7-9 to TRBJ2-5, with 13 nucleotides matching TRBD2. The CDR3 sequence is 18 residues long. Losses at the gene ends were 5 bases for V and 5 bases for J; bases not matched to a gene: 14. Germline V gene data show CDR1 as SEHNR and CDR2 as FQNEAQ (reference sequence). The CDR3 region is CASSITRKLAGGQETQYF. The CDR3 nucleotides are TGTGCCAGCAGCATAACCCGAAAACTAGCGGGGGGGCAGGAGACCCAGTACTTC.

Details on this clone: The same CDR3 also results from other DNA sequences found in this sample. This rearrangement joins TRBV2 to TRBJ1-3; TRBD1 agrees at 7 bases. CDR1 and CDR2 from the germline V gene are SNHLY and FYNNEI. Trimming took 6 bases from V and 4 from J; bases not matched to a gene: 3. The CDR3 is made up of 13 amino acids. As DNA, the CDR3 is TGTGCCAGCAGGAGGGACAGCGGAAACACCATATATTTT. It is translated as CASRRDSGNTIYF.

The genes are TRBV12-3 or TRBV12-4 and TRBJ1-1, with unresolved D. The V end lost 7 bases, the J end lost 3 bases, and 12 bases lay between the germline ends. The CDR3 is 13 amino acids. For the CDR3, the DNA is TGTGCCAGCACCCCGCAATGGCACACTGAAGCTTTCTTT. This gives the protein CASTPQWHTEAFF.